The T cell receptor beta chain described here comes from a study of molecular identifiers for immune sequencing clone quantification. Whole-study results and caveats: Naive cells had under 1% of molecules in clones above 20 RNA copies, effectors over 99%. Should identical TCR molecules share a barcode, the sizes of highly expanded clones could be underestimated.

This clonotype showed up many times. Its antigen is still unknown. For naive CD8 T cells, sorting used the CD8+CD4-CCR7+CD45RA+ phenotype. MiXCR was run by TCRdb on the PCR reads, yielding one entry per CDR3 protein. This sample has more than 450,000 distinct CDR3 sequences, with about 21% found just once. Germline lookup yields CDR1 LGHNA and CDR2 YSLEER. V was trimmed by 4 bases and J by 3 bases, leaving 19 bases between them. This CDR3 has 16 amino acids. What was sequenced was naive CD8+ T cells from blood, with Jurkat cell RNA spiked in. The subset here: FACS-sorted CD8+CD4-CCR7+CD45RA+ naive T cells. The V gene is TRBV4-3, the J gene TRBJ2-7; either TRBD1 or TRBD2 may supply D (5 bases each). The sequence was obtained from a human donor in good health. Some libraries in this study had Jurkat cell RNA spiked in. CDR3 bases: TGCGCCAGCAGCCTTAAGACCGGGACGGGTGTCTACGAGCAGTACTTC. Translating it yields CASSLKTGTGVYEQYF.